One and the same sample provided the 23 T cell receptor beta chains below, sequenced in a study of monozygotic twins with inflammatory bowel disease. TCRdb re-called the 5' RACE reads, yielding one record per CDR3 amino acid sequence without DNA. The sample includes a few hundred thousand distinct CDR3 sequences. The material sequenced was blood. The receptors originated from a human donor with ulcerative colitis or Crohn's disease, or a healthy co-twin of an affected twin (not recorded which).

J is TRBJ2-3 and V is TRBV29-1. The CDR3 contains 13 residues. Germline CDR1 reads SQVTM; CDR2 reads ANQGSEA. The CDR3 loop reads CSVARTSTDTQYF.

The chain employs TRBV20-1 and TRBJ2-3; TCRdb designates TRBD2, a call that cannot be tested without DNA. The CDR3 consists of 12 residues. Germline CDR1 DFQATT, CDR2 SNEGSKA (reference sequence). The chain's CDR3 is CSASRLADTQYF.

This chain connects TRBV20-1 to TRBJ1-1; as DNA is missing, the TRBD1 call by TCRdb cannot be tested. From germline, CDR1 is DFQATT and CDR2 SNEGSKA (reference sequence). The CDR3 extends over 14 amino acids. The CDR3 is CSARALTENTEAFF.

V and J are TRBV4-3 and TRBJ2-1; TCRdb outputs TRBD1, but without DNA this stays unchecked. The CDR3 runs 17 residues. The germline V gene has CDR1 LGHNA and CDR2 YSLEER. The CDR3 sequence: CASSQGWGGGSYNEQFF.

The chain carries TRBV4-2 and TRBJ1-1; TCRdb proposes TRBD1, but this gene call is untestable without DNA. CDR1 and CDR2 (germline): LGHNA, YNFKEQ. This CDR3 region has 15 residues. CDR3 protein: CASSQDFARGIEAFF.

The V call is TRBV12-3 or TRBV12-4, the J call TRBJ1-1; without DNA, the TCRdb call of TRBD1 cannot be checked. The CDR3 length is 15 residues. The CDR3 sequence: CASTPVGARNTEAFF.

This chain uses TRBV7-2 with TRBJ2-7; TCRdb proposes TRBD1, but this gene call is untestable without DNA. Germline-derived CDR1 and CDR2 are SGHTA and FQGNSA. The CDR3 is 14 residues long. The CDR3 spells CASSLGGRLSEQYF.

The chain recombines TRBV21-1 with TRBJ1-2. TRBV21-1 is annotated as a pseudogene. This CDR3 is 15 amino acids long. CDR3 sequence: CASSKALVNTYGYTF.

This chain links TRBV7-9 with TRBJ1-2; with no DNA, the TCRdb D assignment of TRBD1 cannot be verified. CDR3 length equals 15 residues. Germline V gene lookup returns CDR1 SEHNR and CDR2 FQNEAQ (reference sequence). This CDR3 is CASSSGQGGYYGYTF.

V gene TRBV4-3 combines with J gene TRBJ1-3; absent DNA, TCRdb's TRBD1 call cannot be checked. The CDR3 has 17 amino acids. The germline V gene has CDR1 LGHNA and CDR2 YSLEER. The CDR3 protein is CASSQPGTGRSGNTIYF.

CDR3 sequence: CASSQDPLGLAGDYNEQFF. The chain combines TRBV3-1 with TRBJ2-1; TCRdb's D call of TRBD2 is untestable without DNA. The CDR3 totals 19 residues. Germline lookup yields CDR1 LGHDT and CDR2 YNNKEL (reference sequence).

The chain links TRBV10-3 to TRBJ1-3; TCRdb picks TRBD1, but there is no DNA to check that call. Germline CDR1 ENHRY, CDR2 SYGVKD. This CDR3 has 15 residues. The CDR3 sequence is CAISGAADSGNTIYF.

The CDR3: CSVDSSGEITDTQYF. The chain employs TRBV29-1 and TRBJ2-3; TCRdb calls TRBD2, which cannot be checked without DNA. This CDR3 contains 15 residues. Per the germline V gene, CDR1 is SQVTM and CDR2 is ANQGSEA.

The J gene is TRBJ2-3, the V gene TRBV5-6. The germline gives CDR1 SGHDT, CDR2 YYEEEE. CDR3 length: 12 residues. The CDR3 reads CASSFYSDTQYF.

This chain connects TRBV12-3 or TRBV12-4 to TRBJ1-2; TCRdb gives TRBD1 as the D gene, but with no DNA this cannot be confirmed. This CDR3 has 11 residues. The CDR3 is CASSQGHGYTF.

This rearrangement joins TRBV5-1 to TRBJ1-6; the D call of TRBD1 rests on TCRdb alone, since no DNA is present to check it. Germline assignment: CDR1 SGHRS and CDR2 YFSETQ. The CDR3 runs to 14 residues. CDR3 in amino acids: CASRPGQGGSPLHF.

CDR3 sequence reads: CSARTGTGPYNEQFF. The V and J genes are TRBV20-1 and TRBJ2-1; TCRdb's D call, TRBD1, is unchecked because there is no DNA. CDR1 is DFQATT, CDR2 SNEGSKA, per germline (reference sequence). CDR3 length equals 15 residues.

CDR3: CASSLGQLTSNTEAFF. The V gene is TRBV5-6, the J gene TRBJ1-1. The CDR3 contains 16 residues. The germline V gene has CDR1 SGHDT and CDR2 YYEEEE.

V and J are TRBV28 and TRBJ2-5; TCRdb selects TRBD2, and the lack of DNA leaves this call unchecked. Germline values: CDR1 MDHEN, CDR2 SYDVKM. The CDR3 covers 15 residues. The CDR3 spells CASSFWGRGQETQYF.

The chain is built from TRBV5-4 and TRBJ2-3; the TCRdb call, TRBD2, lacks DNA for checking. The CDR3 loop spans 17 amino acids. Germline-derived CDR1 and CDR2 are SGHNT and YYREEE (reference sequence). The CDR3: CASSWGLAGGSTDTQYF. Based on the CDR3 plus reference TRBV5-4 and TRBJ2-3, the full variable domain is ETGVTQSPTHLIKTRGQQVTLRCSSQSGHNTVSWYQQALGQGPQFIFQYYREEENGRGNFPPRFSGLQFPNYSSELNVNALELDDSALYLCASSWGLAGGSTDTQYFGPGTRLTVL.

The chain has TRBV12-3 or TRBV12-4 and TRBJ1-1; TCRdb reports TRBD1, a call that lacks DNA to check it against. The CDR3 runs 15 residues. The CDR3 loop reads CASRDPGEENTEAFF.

The chain uses TRBV12-3 or TRBV12-4 and TRBJ1-1; the D call of TRBD1 rests on TCRdb alone, since no DNA is present to check it. The CDR3 totals 15 residues. The CDR3 spells CASSPVPTVNTEAFF.

The chain joins TRBV4-3 to TRBJ1-1; TCRdb picks TRBD1, but there is no DNA to check that call. The CDR3 sequence is 15 residues long. CDR1 and CDR2 (germline): LGHNA, YSLEER. The chain's CDR3 is CASSTRKTGNTEAFF.